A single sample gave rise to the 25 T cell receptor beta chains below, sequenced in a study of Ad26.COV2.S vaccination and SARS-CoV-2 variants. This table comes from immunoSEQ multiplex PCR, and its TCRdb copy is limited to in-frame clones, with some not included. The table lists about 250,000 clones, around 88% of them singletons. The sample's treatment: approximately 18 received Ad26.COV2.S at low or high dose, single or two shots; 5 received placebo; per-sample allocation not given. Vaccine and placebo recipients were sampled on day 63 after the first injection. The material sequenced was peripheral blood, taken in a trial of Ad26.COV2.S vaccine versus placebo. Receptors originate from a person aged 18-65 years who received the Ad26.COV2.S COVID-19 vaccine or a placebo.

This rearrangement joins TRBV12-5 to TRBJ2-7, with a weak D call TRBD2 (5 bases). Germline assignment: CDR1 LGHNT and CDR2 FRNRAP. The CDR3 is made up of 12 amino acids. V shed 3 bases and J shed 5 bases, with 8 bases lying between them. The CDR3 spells CASGFRGHEQYF. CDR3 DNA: TGTGCTAGTGGTTTCCGGGGTCACGAGCAGTACTTC.

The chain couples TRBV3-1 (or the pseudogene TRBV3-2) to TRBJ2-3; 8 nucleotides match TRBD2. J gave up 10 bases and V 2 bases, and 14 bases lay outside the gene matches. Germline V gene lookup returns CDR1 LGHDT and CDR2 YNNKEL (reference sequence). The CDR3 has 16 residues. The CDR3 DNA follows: TGTGCCAGCAGCCAAAGCCGGGGGGGCCCCGGAGTCGCGCAGTATTTT. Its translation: CASSQSRGGPGVAQYF.

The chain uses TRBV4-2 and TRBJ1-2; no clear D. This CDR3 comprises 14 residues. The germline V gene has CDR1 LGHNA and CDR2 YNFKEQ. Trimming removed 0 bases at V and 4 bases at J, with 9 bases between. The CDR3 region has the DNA TGTGCCAGCAGCCAAGAAAAGGACGGCTATGGCTACACCTTC. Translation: CASSQEKDGYGYTF.

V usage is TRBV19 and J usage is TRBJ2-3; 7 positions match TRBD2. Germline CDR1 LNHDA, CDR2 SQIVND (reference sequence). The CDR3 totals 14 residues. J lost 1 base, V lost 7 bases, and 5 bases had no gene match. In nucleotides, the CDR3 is TGTGCCAGTACTCCTAGCGGCCGCACAGATACGCAGTATTTT. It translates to CASTPSGRTDTQYF.

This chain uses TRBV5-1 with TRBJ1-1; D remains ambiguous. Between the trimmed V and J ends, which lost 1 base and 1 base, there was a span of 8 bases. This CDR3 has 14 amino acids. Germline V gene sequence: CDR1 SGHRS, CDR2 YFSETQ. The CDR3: CASSLRSTNTEAFF. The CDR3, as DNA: TGCGCCAGCAGCTTGAGGTCCACGAACACTGAAGCTTTCTTT.

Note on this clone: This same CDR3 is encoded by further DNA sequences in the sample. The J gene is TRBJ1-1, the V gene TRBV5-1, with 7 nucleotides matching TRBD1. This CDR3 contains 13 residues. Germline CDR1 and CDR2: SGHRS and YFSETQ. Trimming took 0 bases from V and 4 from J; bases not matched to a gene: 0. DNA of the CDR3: TGCGCCAGCAGCTTGGACAGGGGCACTGAAGCTTTCTTT. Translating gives CASSLDRGTEAFF.

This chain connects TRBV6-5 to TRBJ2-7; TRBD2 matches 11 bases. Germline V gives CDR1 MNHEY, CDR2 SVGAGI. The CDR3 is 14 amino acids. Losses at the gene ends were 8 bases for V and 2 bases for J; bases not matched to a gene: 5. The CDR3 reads CASALAGGAYEQYF. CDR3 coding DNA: TGTGCCAGCGCCCTAGCGGGGGGTGCCTACGAGCAGTACTTC.

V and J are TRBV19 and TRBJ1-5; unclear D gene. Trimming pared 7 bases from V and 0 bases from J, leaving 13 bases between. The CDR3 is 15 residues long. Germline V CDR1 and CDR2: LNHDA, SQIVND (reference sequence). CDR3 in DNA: TGTGCCAGTAAGAGAGGCATTTATAGCAATCAGCCCCAGCATTTT. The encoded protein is CASKRGIYSNQPQHF.

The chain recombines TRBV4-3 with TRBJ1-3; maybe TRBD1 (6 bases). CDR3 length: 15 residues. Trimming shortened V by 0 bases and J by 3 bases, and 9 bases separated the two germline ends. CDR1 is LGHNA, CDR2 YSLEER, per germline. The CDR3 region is CASSQEGGVGNTIYF. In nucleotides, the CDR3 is TGCGCCAGCAGCCAAGAAGGGGGGGTTGGAAACACCATATATTTT.

The CDR3 coding sequence is TGTGCCACCAGCAGAGTACCCGTAAGAGCTAATGAAAAACTGTTTTTT. This sequence encodes CATSRVPVRANEKLFF. The chain couples TRBV15 to TRBJ1-4; no firm D call. This CDR3 comprises 16 residues. V lost 1 base to trimming and J lost 3 bases, with 12 bases between them. Germline V gives CDR1 LNHNV, CDR2 YYDKDF (reference sequence).

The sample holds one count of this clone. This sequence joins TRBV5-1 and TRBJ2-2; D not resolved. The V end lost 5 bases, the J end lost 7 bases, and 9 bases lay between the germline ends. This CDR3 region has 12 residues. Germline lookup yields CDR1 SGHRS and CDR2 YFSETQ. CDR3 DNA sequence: TGCGCCAGCAGTAAGACGGACGGGGAGCTGTTTTTT. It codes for CASSKTDGELFF.

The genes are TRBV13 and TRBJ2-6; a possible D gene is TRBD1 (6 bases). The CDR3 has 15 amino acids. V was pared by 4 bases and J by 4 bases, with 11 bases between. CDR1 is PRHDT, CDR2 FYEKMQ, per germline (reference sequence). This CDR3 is CASSSGVSGANVLTF. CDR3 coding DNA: TGTGCCAGCAGCTCAGGGGTGTCAGGGGCCAACGTCCTGACTTTC.

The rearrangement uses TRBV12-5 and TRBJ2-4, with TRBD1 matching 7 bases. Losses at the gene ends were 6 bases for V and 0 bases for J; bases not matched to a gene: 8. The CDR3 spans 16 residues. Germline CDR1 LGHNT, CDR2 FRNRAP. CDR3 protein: CASGLGDSLAKNIQYF. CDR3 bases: TGTGCTAGTGGCCTTGGGGACAGCTTAGCCAAAAACATTCAGTACTTC. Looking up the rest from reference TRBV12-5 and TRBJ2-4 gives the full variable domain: DARVTQTPRHKVTEMGQEVTMRCQPILGHNTVFWYRQTMMQGLELLAYFRNRAPLDDSGMPKDRFSAEMPDATLATLKIQPSEPRDSAVYFCASGLGDSLAKNIQYFGAGTRLSVL.

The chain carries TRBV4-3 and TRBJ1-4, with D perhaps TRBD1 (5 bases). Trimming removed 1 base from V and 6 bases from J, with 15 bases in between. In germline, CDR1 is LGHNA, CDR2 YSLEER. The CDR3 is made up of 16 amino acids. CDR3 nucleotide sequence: TGCGCCAGCAGCCAAGGCCTTCACTGGGGGGATGAAAAACTGTTTTTT. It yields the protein CASSQGLHWGDEKLFF.

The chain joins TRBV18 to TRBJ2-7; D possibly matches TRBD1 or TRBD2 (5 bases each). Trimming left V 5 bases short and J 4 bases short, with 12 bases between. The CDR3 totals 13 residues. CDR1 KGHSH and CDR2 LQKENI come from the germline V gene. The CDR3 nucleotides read TGTGCCAGCTCATCGACGGGACGGTACGAGCAGTACGTC. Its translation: CASSSTGRYEQYV.

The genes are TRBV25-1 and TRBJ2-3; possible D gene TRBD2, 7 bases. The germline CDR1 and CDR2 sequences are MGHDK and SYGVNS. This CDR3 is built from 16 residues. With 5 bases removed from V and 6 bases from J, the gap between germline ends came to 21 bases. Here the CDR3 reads CASSYLGGGHGDTQYF. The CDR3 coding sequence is TGTGCCAGCAGTTACCTGGGCGGGGGCCATGGGGATACGCAGTATTTT.

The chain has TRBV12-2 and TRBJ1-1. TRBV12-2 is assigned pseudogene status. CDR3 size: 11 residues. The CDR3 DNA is TGTGCAAGTCGCTTAGGGGCGGGAGCTTTCTTT. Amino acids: CASRLGAGAFF.

The CDR3 spells CASSRGLAGSEKLFF. The CDR3 DNA is TGCGCCAGCAGCCGGGGACTAGCGGGATCCGAGAAGCTGTTTTTT. The rearrangement joins TRBV4-3 to TRBJ2-2; 13 bases are shared with TRBD2. The germline CDR1 and CDR2 sequences are LGHNA and YSLEER. The CDR3 loop spans 15 amino acids. Losses at the gene ends were 4 bases for V and 12 bases for J; bases not matched to a gene: 8.

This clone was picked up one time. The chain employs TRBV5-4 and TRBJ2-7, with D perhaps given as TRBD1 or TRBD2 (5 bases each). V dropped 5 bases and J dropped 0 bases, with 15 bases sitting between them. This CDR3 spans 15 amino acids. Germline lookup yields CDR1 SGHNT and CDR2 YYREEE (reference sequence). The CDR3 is CASSRSGASSYEQYV. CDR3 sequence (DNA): TGTGCCAGCAGTCGGTCCGGGGCCAGCTCCTACGAGCAGTACGTC.

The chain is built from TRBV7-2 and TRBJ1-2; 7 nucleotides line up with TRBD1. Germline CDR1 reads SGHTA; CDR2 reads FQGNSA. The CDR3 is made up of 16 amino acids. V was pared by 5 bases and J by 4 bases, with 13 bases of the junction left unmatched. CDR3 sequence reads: CASSRDSQTTLYGYTF. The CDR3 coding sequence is TGTGCCAGCAGCCGGGACAGCCAAACCACTCTCTATGGCTACACCTTC.

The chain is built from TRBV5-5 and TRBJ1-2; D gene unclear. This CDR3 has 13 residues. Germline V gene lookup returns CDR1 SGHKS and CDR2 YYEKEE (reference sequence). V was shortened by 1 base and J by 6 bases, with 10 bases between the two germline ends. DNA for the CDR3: TGTGCCAGCAGCTTGTCTCCGGACCATGGCTACACCTTC. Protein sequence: CASSLSPDHGYTF.

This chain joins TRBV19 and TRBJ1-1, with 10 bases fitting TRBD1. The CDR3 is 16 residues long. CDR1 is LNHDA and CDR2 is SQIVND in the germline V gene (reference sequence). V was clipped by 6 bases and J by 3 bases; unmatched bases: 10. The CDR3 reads CASRGSLTGGYTEAFF. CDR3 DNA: TGTGCCAGTAGGGGATCTCTGACAGGGGGCTACACTGAAGCTTTCTTT.

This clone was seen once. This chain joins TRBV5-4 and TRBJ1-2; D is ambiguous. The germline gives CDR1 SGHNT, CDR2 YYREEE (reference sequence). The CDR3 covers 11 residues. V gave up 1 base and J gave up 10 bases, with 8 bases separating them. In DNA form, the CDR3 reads TGTGCCAGCAGCTTGTCCTTGTCCTACACCTTC. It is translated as CASSLSLSYTF.

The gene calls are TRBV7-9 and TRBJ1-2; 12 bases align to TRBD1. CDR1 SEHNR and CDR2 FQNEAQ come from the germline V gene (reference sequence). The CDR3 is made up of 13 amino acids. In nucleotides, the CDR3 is TGTGTTACGAGGGGACAGGGGGCGTTGGGCTACACCTTC. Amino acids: CVTRGQGALGYTF.

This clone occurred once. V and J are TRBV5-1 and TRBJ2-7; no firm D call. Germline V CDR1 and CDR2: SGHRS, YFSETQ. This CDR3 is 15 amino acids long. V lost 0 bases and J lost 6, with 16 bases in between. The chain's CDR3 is CASSLEVRVKGEQYF. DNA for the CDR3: TGCGCCAGCAGCTTGGAAGTTAGGGTCAAAGGCGAGCAGTACTTC.